The clone carrying this TCR beta chain was recorded only once. Its target is unknown. This table comes from immunoSEQ multiplex PCR, and its TCRdb copy is limited to in-frame clones, with some not included. This table holds 75,000 to 100,000 clones, around 89% found once. This entry is derived from a study of T cell responses to AZD1222 COVID-19 vaccine. Study results and caveats: Targets within unmutated variant regions were reportedly found for nearly half of spike-specific TCRs. It was only a handful of AZD1222 recipients who were seropositive at baseline.

The germline V gene has CDR1 LGHNA and CDR2 YSLEER. This CDR3 comprises 13 residues. V shed 3 bases and J shed 1 base, with 4 bases lying between them. The receptor was derived from an adult in good health. This chain joins TRBV4-3 and TRBJ2-4; D is ambiguous. This specimen was peripheral blood, taken on day 0 of AZD1222 vaccination. The CDR3 here is CASSQSAKNIQYF. The CDR3 bases are TGCGCCAGCAGCCAGAGTGCCAAAAACATTCAGTACTTC.